This entry describes one T cell receptor (beta chain). TCRdb keeps only in-frame clones here, not all; method: immunoSEQ multiplex PCR. The sample includes 350,000 to 450,000 clones, 80% to 95% of them seen just once. The sample comes from a study of control samples from healthy donors and cancer patients. The sequenced material came from PBMCs. This TCR derives from a man in his forties with head and neck cancer.

CDR3 sequence (DNA): TGTGCCAGCAGCCTAGGGACTAGCGGAACCCAGCAGTTCTTC. Protein sequence: CASSLGTSGTQQFF. The chain recombines TRBV11-3 with TRBJ2-1, with 11 bases lining up with TRBD2. This CDR3 has 14 residues. V lost 5 bases and J lost 11; bases outside the gene matches: 8. Germline CDR1 and CDR2: SGHNT and YENEEA.